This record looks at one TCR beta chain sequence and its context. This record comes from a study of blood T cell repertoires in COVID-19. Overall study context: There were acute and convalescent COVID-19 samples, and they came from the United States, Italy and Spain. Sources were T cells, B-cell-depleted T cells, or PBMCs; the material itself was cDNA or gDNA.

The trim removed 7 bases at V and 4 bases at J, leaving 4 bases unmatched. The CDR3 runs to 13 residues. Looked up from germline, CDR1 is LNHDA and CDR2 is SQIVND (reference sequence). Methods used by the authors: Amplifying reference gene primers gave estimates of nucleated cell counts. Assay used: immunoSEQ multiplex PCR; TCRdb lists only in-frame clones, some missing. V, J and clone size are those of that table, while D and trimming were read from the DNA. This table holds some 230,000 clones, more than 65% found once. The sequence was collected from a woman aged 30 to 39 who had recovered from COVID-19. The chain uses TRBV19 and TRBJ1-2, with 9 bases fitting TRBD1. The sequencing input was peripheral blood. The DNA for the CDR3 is TGTGCCAGTACCGGGACAGGGAGCTATGGCTACACCTTC. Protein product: CASTGTGSYGYTF.